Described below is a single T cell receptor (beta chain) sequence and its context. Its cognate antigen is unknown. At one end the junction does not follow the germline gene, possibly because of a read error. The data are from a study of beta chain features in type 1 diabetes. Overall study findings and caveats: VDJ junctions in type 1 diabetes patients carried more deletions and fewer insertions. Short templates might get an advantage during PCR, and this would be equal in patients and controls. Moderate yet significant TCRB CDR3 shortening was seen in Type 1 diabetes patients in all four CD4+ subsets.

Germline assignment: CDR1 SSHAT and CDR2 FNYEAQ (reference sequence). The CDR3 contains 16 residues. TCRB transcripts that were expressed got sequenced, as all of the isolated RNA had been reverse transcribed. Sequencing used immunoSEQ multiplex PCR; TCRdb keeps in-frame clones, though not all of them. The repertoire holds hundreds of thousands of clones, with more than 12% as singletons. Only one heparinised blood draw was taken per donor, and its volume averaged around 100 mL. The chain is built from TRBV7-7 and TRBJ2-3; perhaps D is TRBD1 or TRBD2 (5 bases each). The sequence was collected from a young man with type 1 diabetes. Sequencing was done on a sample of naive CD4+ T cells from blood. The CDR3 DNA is TGTGCTAGCAGCTTGACGGTTGGGGGAAGCACAGATACGCAGTATTTT. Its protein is CASSLTVGGSTDTQYF.